This is a list of T cell receptor beta chains from one sample in a study of T-cell memory formation after mild COVID-19. A single record per CDR3 protein comes from TCRdb applying MiXCR to the 5' RACE reads. This sample has more than 250,000 distinct CDR3 sequences, with 16% found just once. The sample taken for sequencing was PBMCs or a T cell subset sorted from them (not recorded which). The receptors come from a man younger than 30 who had mild COVID-19 (a few samples of this study predate the infection). Cell type and time point are not known. Each CDR3 is given with its conserved first and last residue. A D gene is named only where the DNA matches it firmly. Clone size is not always given. Where it is, it says once, few, many or a class for expanded clones.

j_gene | abundance | v_gene | d_gene | CDR3aa | CDR3nt
TRBJ2-3 | few | TRBV6-5 | TRBD2 | CASSYQLAGTDTQYF | TGTGCCAGCAGTTATCAACTAGCGGGCACAGATACGCAGTATTTT
TRBJ2-1 | few | TRBV5-1 | TRBD1 | CASSSGQGLNEQFF | TGCGCCAGCAGCTCCGGACAGGGGCTCAATGAGCAGTTCTTC
TRBJ1-1 | few | TRBV11-2 | . | CASSLGGGVEAFF | TGTGCCAGCAGCTTAGGAGGAGGGGTTGAAGCTTTCTTT
TRBJ1-6 | few | TRBV18 | . | CASSPGGDSPLHF | TGTGCCAGCTCACCAGGTGGGGATTCACCCCTCCACTTT
TRBJ1-6 | few | TRBV7-2 | . | CASSFRREWSYNSPLHF | TGTGCCAGCAGCTTCAGGCGGGAATGGTCCTATAATTCACCCCTCCACTTT
TRBJ2-3 | many | TRBV7-8 | TRBD2 | CASSFRGLAGATDTQYF | TGTGCCAGCAGCTTCCGCGGACTAGCGGGGGCCACAGATACGCAGTATTTT
TRBJ2-7 | few | TRBV18 | . | CASSRASGVEQYF | TGTGCCAGCTCACGGGCCTCGGGAGTCGAGCAGTACTTC
TRBJ1-5 | . | TRBV20-1 | . | CSIIKGGRQPQHF | TGCAGTATTATAAAGGGGGGGCGGCAGCCCCAGCATTTT
TRBJ2-3 | . | TRBV4-1 | . | CASSQRQGEADTQYF | TGCGCCAGCAGCCAAAGGCAGGGAGAGGCAGATACGCAGTATTTT
TRBJ2-3 | few | TRBV5-1 | TRBD1 | CASSPGTVKDTQYF | TGCGCCAGCAGCCCTGGGACAGTGAAAGATACGCAGTATTTT
TRBJ2-3 | few | TRBV29-1 | TRBD2 | CKAGTGPSSTDTQYF | TGCAAAGCGGGAACTGGGCCTTCCTCCACAGATACGCAGTATTTT
TRBJ1-2 | . | TRBV6-2/TRBV6-3 | TRBD1 | CARDPLGGPQYGYTF | TGTGCCAGGGATCCATTAGGGGGCCCGCAGTATGGCTACACCTTC
TRBJ2-3 | . | TRBV29-1 | . | CSVATDTQYF | TGCAGCGTTGCCACAGATACGCAGTATTTT
TRBJ2-5 | few | TRBV12-3/TRBV12-4 | . | CASSRNQGQETQYF | TGTGCCAGCAGTCGCAACCAGGGGCAGGAGACCCAGTACTTC
TRBJ2-1 | . | TRBV5-1 | TRBD2 | CASSLEERGASSRDEQFF | TGCGCCAGCAGCTTGGAGGAGCGGGGGGCCTCGTCGCGCGATGAGCAGTTCTTC
TRBJ1-5 | . | TRBV4-1 | TRBD1 | CASSPRLGQVDQPQHF | TGCGCCAGCAGCCCCCGGCTGGGACAGGTGGATCAGCCCCAGCATTTT
TRBJ2-5 | few | TRBV12-3/TRBV12-4 | TRBD1 | CASSLARGHPDEKETQYF | TGTGCCAGCAGTTTGGCGAGGGGGCACCCTGACGAAAAAGAGACCCAGTACTTC
TRBJ2-7 | . | TRBV11-2 | . | CASSLGGAPGYEQYF | TGTGCCAGCAGCTTAGGAGGGGCGCCGGGGTACGAGCAGTACTTC
TRBJ2-2 | . | TRBV6-2/TRBV6-3 | . | CASSYRGTGELFF | TGTGCCAGCAGTTACCGGGGCACCGGGGAGCTGTTTTTT
TRBJ1-1 | . | TRBV24-1 | . | CATSGAGTEAFF | TGTGCCACCTCCGGTGCTGGAACTGAAGCTTTCTTT